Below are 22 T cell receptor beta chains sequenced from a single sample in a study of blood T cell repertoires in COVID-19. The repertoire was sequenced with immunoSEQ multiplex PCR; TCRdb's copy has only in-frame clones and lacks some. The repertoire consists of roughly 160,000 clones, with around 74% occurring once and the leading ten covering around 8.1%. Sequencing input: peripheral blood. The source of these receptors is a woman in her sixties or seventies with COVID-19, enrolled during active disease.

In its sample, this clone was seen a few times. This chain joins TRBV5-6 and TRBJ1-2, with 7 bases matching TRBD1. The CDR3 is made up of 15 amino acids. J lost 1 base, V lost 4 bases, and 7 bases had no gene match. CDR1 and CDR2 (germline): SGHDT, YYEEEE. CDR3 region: CASSPDRKLNYGYTF. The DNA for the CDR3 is TGTGCCAGCAGCCCGGACAGGAAGCTTAACTATGGCTACACCTTC.

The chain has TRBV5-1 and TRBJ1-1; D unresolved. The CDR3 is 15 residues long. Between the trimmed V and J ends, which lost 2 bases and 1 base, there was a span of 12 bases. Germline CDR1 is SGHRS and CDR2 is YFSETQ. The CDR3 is CASSFFTSRNTEAFF. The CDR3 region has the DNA TGCGCCAGCAGCTTTTTTACCTCCAGGAACACTGAAGCTTTCTTT.

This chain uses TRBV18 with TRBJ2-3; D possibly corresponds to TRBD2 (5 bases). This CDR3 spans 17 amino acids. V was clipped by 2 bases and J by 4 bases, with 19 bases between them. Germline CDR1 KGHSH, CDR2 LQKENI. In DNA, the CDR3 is TGTGCCAGCTCACCAGAGAGGGCGGTGGTCTGGGCAGATACGCAGTATTTT. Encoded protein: CASSPERAVVWADTQYF.

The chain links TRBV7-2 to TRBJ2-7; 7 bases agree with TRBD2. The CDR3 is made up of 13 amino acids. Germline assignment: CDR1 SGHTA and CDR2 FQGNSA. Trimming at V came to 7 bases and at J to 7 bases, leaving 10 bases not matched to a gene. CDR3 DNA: TGTGCCAGCACCCGAGTACTAGCGAGGGAGCAGTACTTC. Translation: CASTRVLAREQYF.

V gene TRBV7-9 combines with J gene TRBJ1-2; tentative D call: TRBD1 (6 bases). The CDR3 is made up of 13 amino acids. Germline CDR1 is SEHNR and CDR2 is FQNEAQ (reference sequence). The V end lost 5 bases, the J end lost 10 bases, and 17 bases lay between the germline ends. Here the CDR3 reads CASSRENRVSYTF. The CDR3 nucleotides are TGTGCCAGCAGCCGAGAAAACAGGGTTTCCTACACCTTC.

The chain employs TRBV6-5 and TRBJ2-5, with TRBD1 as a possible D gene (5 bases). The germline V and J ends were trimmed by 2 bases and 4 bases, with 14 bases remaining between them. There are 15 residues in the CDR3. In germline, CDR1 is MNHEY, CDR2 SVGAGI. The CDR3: CASSYTTGLGETQYF. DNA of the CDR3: TGTGCCAGCAGTTACACTACAGGCTTGGGAGAGACCCAGTACTTC.

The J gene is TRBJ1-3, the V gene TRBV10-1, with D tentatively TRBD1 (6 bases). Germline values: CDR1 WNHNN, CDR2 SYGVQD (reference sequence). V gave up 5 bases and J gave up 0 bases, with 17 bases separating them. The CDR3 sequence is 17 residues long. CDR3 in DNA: TGCGCCAGCAGTCCGGGACACCATCAATACTCTGGAAACACCATATATTTT. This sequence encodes CASSPGHHQYSGNTIYF.

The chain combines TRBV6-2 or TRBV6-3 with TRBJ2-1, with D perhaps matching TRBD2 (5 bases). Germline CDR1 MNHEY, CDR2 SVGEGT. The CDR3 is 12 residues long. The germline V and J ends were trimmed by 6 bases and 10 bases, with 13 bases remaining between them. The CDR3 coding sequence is TGTGCCAGCAGCTTGAGGGAAACGGAGCAGTTCTTC. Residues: CASSLRETEQFF.

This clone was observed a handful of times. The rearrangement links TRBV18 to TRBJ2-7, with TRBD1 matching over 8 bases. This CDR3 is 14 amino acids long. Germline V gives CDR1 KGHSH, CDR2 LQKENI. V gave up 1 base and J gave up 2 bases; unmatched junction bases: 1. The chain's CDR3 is CASSPRDRPYEQYV. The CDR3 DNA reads TGTGCCAGCTCACCACGGGACAGGCCCTACGAGCAGTACGTC.

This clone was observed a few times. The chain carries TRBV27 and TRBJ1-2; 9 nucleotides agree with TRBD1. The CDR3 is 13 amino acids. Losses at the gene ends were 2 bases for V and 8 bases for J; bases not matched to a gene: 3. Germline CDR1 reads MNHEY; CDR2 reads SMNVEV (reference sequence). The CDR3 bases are TGTGCCAGCAGTTTAACAGGGGGCGTAGGCTACACCTTC. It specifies CASSLTGGVGYTF.

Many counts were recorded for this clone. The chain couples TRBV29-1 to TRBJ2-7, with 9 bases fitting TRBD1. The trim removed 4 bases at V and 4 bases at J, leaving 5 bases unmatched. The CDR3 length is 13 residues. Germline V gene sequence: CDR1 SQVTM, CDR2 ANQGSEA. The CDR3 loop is CSVGQGDGYEQYF. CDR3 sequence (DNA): TGCAGCGTTGGACAGGGGGATGGATACGAGCAGTACTTC.

The CDR3: CSVEEAGSSYEQYF. The CDR3 DNA is TGCAGCGTTGAAGAGGCGGGTAGCTCCTACGAGCAGTACTTC. The V call is TRBV29-1, the J call TRBJ2-7; possibly TRBD2 for D (5 bases). The V end was cut by 0 bases, the J end by 0 bases, with 9 bases between. The CDR3 is made up of 14 amino acids. Germline assignment: CDR1 SQVTM and CDR2 ANQGSEA.

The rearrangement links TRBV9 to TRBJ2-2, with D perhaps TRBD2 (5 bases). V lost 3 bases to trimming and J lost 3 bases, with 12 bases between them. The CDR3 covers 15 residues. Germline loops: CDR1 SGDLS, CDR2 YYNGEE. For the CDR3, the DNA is TGTGCCAGCAGCGCCAGACACGGGGACACCGGGGAGCTGTTTTTT. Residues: CASSARHGDTGELFF.

The CDR3 reads CASSKSGGHNQPQHF. The CDR3 nucleotides read TGTGCCAGTAGTAAATCAGGGGGACATAATCAGCCCCAGCATTTT. The J gene is TRBJ1-5, the V gene TRBV19; TRBD1 agrees at 7 bases. This CDR3 is 15 amino acids long. CDR1 LNHDA and CDR2 SQIVND come from the germline V gene (reference sequence). V was pared by 4 bases and J by 4 bases, with 7 bases of the junction left unmatched. Supplemented by reference TRBV19 and TRBJ1-5, the full variable domain reads DGGITQSPKYLFRKEGQNVTLSCEQNLNHDAMYWYRQDPGQGLRLIYYSQIVNDFQKGDIAEGYSVSREKKESFPLTVTSAQKNPTAFYLCASSKSGGHNQPQHFGDGTRLSIL.

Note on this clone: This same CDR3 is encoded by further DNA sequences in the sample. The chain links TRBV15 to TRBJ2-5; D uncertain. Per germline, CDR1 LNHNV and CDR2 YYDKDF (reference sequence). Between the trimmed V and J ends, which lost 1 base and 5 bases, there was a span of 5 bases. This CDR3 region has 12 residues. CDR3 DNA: TGTGCCACCAGCAGAGTCGGTGAGACCCAGTACTTC. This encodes CATSRVGETQYF.

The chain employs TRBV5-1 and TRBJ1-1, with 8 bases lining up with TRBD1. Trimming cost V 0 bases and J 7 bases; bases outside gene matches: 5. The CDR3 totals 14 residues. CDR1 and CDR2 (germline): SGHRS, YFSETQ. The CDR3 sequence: CASSLGQGTYEAFF. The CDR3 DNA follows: TGCGCCAGCAGCTTGGGACAGGGGACCTATGAAGCTTTCTTT.

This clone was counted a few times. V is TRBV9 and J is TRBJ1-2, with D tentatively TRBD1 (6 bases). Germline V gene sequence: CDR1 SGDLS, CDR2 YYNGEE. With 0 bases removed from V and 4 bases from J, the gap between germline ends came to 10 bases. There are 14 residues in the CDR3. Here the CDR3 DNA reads TGTGCCAGCAGCGTAGCAGGGGCTGGCTATGGCTACACCTTC. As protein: CASSVAGAGYGYTF.

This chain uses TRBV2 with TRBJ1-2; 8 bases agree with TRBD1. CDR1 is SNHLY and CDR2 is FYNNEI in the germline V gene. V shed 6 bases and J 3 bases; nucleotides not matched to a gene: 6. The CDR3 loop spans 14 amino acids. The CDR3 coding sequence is TGTGCCAGCAGGAGACAGGGGATGGACTATGGCTACACCTTC. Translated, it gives CASRRQGMDYGYTF.

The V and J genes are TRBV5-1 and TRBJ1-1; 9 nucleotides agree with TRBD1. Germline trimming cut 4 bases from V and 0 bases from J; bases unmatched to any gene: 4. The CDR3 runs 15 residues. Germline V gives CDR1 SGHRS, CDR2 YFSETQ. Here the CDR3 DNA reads TGCGCCAGCAGCCCAGGACAGGGGTTGAACACTGAAGCTTTCTTT. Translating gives CASSPGQGLNTEAFF.

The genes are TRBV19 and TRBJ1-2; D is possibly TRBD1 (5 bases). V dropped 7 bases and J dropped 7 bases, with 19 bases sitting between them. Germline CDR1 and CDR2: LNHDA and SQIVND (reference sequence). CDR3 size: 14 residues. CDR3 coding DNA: TGTGCCAGTACCAATGAAGGGGTCCCCCGTGGCTACACCTTC. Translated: CASTNEGVPRGYTF.

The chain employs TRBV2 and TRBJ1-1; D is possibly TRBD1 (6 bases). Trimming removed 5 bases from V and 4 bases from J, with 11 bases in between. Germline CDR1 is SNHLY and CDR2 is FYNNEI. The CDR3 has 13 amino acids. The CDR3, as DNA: TGTGCCAGCAGTTCGGACAGTCCCACTGAAGCTTTCTTT. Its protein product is CASSSDSPTEAFF.

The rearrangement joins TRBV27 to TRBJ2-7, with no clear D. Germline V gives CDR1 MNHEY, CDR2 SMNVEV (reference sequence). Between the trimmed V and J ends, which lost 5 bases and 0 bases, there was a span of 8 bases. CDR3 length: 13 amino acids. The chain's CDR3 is CASSPRSSYEQYV. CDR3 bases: TGTGCCAGCAGTCCCAGAAGCTCCTACGAGCAGTACGTC.